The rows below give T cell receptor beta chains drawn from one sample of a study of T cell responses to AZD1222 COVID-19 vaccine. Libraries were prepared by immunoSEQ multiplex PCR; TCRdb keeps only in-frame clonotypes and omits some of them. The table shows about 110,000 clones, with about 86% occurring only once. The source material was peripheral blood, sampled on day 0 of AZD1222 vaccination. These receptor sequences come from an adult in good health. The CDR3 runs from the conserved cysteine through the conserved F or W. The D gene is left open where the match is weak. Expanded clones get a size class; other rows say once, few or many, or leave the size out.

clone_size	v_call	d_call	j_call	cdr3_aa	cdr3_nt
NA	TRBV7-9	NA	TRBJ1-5	CASSPRGKAGNQPQHF	TGTGCCAGCAGCCCAAGAGGGAAGGCGGGAAATCAGCCCCAGCATTTT
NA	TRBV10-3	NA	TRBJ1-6	CAISDVTGTPAGSPLHF	TGTGCCATCAGTGATGTTACCGGGACTCCTGCGGGATCACCCCTCCACTTT
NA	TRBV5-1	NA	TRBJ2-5	CASSLPLSVRVGETQYF	TGCGCCAGCAGCTTGCCTCTCTCCGTCAGGGTCGGAGAGACCCAGTACTTC
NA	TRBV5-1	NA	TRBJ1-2	CASSSRFGQGGGYTF	TGCGCCAGCAGCTCCCGTTTTGGGCAGGGAGGCGGCTACACCTTC
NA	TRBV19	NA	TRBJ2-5	CASAETEETQYF	TGTGCCAGTGCGGAGACGGAAGAGACCCAGTACTTC
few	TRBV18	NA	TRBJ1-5	CASSDGSDQPQHF	TGTGCCAGCTCCGACGGATCGGATCAGCCCCAGCATTTT
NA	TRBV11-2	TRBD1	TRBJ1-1	CASSPETGATEAFF	TGTGCCAGCAGCCCAGAGACAGGGGCCACTGAAGCTTTCTTT
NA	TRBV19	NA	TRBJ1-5	CASSIVGEGQPQHF	TGTGCCAGTAGTATAGTAGGGGAAGGTCAGCCCCAGCATTTT
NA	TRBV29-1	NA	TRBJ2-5	CSVGTWTEGETQYF	TGCAGCGTTGGAACTTGGACCGAAGGGGAGACCCAGTACTTC
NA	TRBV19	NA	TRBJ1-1	CASIPGGRPNTEAFF	TGTGCCAGTATCCCCGGTGGGAGACCTAACACTGAAGCTTTCTTT
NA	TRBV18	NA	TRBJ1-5	CASSLGGFEPQHF	TGTGCCAGCTCACTGGGGGGGTTTGAGCCCCAGCATTTT
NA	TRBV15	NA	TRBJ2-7	CATSSDTGLGVGEQYF	TGTGCCACCAGCAGTGATACCGGGCTGGGGGTTGGGGAGCAGTACTTC
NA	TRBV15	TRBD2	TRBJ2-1	CATSRDSAGGLEQFF	TGTGCCACCAGCAGAGATTCGGCGGGGGGGCTTGAGCAGTTCTTC
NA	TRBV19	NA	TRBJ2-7	CASSPSEGGPTEQYF	TGTGCCAGTAGTCCCTCGGAGGGGGGGCCTACCGAGCAGTACTTC
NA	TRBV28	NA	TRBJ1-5	CASRRERSNQPQHF	TGTGCCAGCAGGAGAGAGAGGAGCAATCAGCCCCAGCATTTT
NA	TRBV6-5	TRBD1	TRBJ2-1	CASRRDRGKNEQFF	TGTGCCAGCAGGCGGGACAGGGGGAAAAATGAGCAGTTCTTC
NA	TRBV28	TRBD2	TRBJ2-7	CASSFSPKLANSYEQYF	TGTGCCAGCAGTTTCTCGCCGAAACTAGCGAACTCCTACGAGCAGTACTTC
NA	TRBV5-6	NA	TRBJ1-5	CASSLERARNQPQHF	TGTGCCAGCAGCTTGGAGAGGGCCCGCAATCAGCCCCAGCATTTT
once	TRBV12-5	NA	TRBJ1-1	CASGDIPNTEAFF	TGTGCTAGTGGGGACATTCCGAACACTGAAGCTTTCTTT
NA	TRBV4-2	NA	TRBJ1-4	CASSQDPVVEKLFF	TGTGCCAGCAGCCAAGATCCGGTAGTTGAAAAACTGTTTTTT
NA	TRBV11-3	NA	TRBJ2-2	CASSAGGTNTGELFF	TGTGCCAGCAGCGCCGGGGGTACTAACACCGGGGAGCTGTTTTTT
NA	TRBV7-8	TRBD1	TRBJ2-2	CASSKTTGAGELFF	TGTGCCAGCAGCAAAACGACAGGGGCCGGGGAGCTGTTTTTT
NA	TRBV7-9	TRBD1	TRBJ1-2	CASSLAGQVGYTF	TGTGCCAGCAGCTTAGCGGGACAGGTCGGCTACACCTTC
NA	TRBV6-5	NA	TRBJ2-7	CASSYNPGPSSYEQYF	TGTGCCAGCAGTTACAATCCGGGGCCGAGCTCCTACGAGCAGTACTTC